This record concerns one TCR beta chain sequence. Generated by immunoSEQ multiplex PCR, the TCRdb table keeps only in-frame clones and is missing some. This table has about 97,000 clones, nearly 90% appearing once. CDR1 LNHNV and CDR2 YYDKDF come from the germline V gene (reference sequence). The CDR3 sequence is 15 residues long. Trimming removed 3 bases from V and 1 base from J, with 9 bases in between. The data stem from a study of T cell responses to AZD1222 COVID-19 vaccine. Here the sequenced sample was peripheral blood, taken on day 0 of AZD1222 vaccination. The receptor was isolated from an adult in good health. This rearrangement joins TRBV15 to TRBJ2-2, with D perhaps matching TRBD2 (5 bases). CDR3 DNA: TGTGCCACCAGCAGGGGCGGAGGGAACACCGGGGAGCTGTTTTTT. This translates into CATSRGGGNTGELFF.